One and the same sample provided the 15 T cell receptor beta chains below, sequenced in a study of neurological immune-mediated disorders. TCRdb reanalysed the 5' RACE reads using MiXCR and keeps one entry per CDR3 protein. The repertoire includes some 60,000 distinct CDR3 sequences, 2.5% of them detected once, and 3% sits in the top ten. The sequenced sample was PBMCs. These receptors were collected from a man aged 50 or older with multiple sclerosis.

In this sample, this clonotype turned up many times. The chain is built from TRBV12-3 or TRBV12-4 and TRBJ1-1; no definite D call. The germline V and J ends were trimmed by 1 base and 3 bases, with 9 bases remaining between them. The CDR3 runs to 14 residues. The CDR3 DNA reads TGTGCCAGCAGTTTAGGAAAGCAGGACACTGAAGCTTTCTTT. Amino acid sequence: CASSLGKQDTEAFF.

At least ten counts were recorded for this clonotype. The gene calls are TRBV4-3 and TRBJ1-6; 8 nucleotides agree with TRBD1. With V trimmed by 8 bases and J by 9 bases, 12 bases remained unmatched. The CDR3 is 15 amino acids. CDR1 is LGHNA, CDR2 YSLEER, per germline. CDR3 region: CASAPGQGIVSPLHF. CDR3 nucleotide sequence: TGCGCCAGCGCTCCTGGACAGGGTATCGTTTCACCCCTCCACTTT.

The sample holds many counts of this clonotype. V and J are TRBV7-9 and TRBJ1-1, with D possibly TRBD1 on 5 matching bases. Germline CDR1 SEHNR, CDR2 FQNEAQ (reference sequence). Trimming took off 5 bases at V and 2 bases at J, with 12 bases between the two ends. This CDR3 is 14 amino acids long. DNA for the CDR3: TGTGCCAGCAGCCCGAGGGGCCTCAACACTGAAGCTTTCTTT. It specifies CASSPRGLNTEAFF.

This clonotype has ten or more counts. This chain connects TRBV27 to TRBJ2-1; 9 nucleotides agree with TRBD1. The germline V gene has CDR1 MNHEY and CDR2 SMNVEV (reference sequence). J was trimmed by 3 bases and V by 6 bases; bases with no gene match: 3. CDR3 length equals 14 residues. CDR3 sequence reads: CASRTGGNYNEQFF. In DNA form, the CDR3 reads TGTGCCAGCAGGACAGGGGGGAACTACAATGAGCAGTTCTTC.

This clonotype was counted many times. J is TRBJ1-1 and V is TRBV7-3; D uncertain. The V end lost 5 bases, the J end lost 1 base, and 14 bases lay between the germline ends. Germline CDR1 reads SGHTA; CDR2 reads FQGTGA. The CDR3 has 15 residues. The CDR3 nucleotides read TGTGCCAGCAGCCCCGGCCAGAGGCCGAACACTGAAGCTTTCTTT. Amino acid sequence: CASSPGQRPNTEAFF. The full variable domain, its missing parts supplied by reference TRBV7-3 and TRBJ1-1, is GAGVSQTPSNKVTEKGKYVELRCDPISGHTALYWYRQSLGQGPEFLIYFQGTGAADDSGLPNDRFFAVRPEGSVSTLKIQRTERGDSAVYLCASSPGQRPNTEAFFGQGTRLTVV.

CDR3 sequence (DNA): TGTGCCAGCACGCGGGGGGCGTACGAGCAGTACTTC. As protein: CASTRGAYEQYF. The J gene is TRBJ2-7, the V gene TRBV6-2 or TRBV6-3; 8 positions match TRBD2. The CDR3 totals 12 residues. With V trimmed by 7 bases and J by 4 bases, 3 bases remained unmatched. Germline V gives CDR1 MNHEY, CDR2 SVGEGT.

This clonotype was found many times. The chain recombines TRBV5-5 with TRBJ2-6; 9 bases match TRBD1. Germline V CDR1 and CDR2: SGHKS, YYEKEE (reference sequence). This CDR3 comprises 20 residues. V gave up 4 bases and J gave up 3 bases; unmatched junction bases: 17. CDR3 DNA: TGTGCCAGCAGCCCCAAAAACCGGGACAGGGTGGTTGGTGGGGCCAACGTCCTGACTTTC. It specifies CASSPKNRDRVVGGANVLTF.

This clonotype was seen ten or more times. The chain has TRBV27 and TRBJ1-6; D gene uncertain. This CDR3 has 14 residues. Germline V gene sequence: CDR1 MNHEY, CDR2 SMNVEV (reference sequence). Trimming removed 2 bases at V and 7 bases at J, with 9 bases between. The CDR3 nucleotides read TGTGCCAGCAGTTTAGTAGGAGGGAATTCACCCCTCCACTTT. This sequence encodes CASSLVGGNSPLHF.

This clonotype showed up many times. This sequence joins TRBV6-5 and TRBJ2-3; 7 nucleotides align to TRBD2. CDR3 length: 15 amino acids. Germline-derived CDR1 and CDR2 are MNHEY and SVGAGI. The trim removed 4 bases at V and 4 bases at J, leaving 8 bases unmatched. Here the CDR3 reads CASSSPAGRPDTQYF. In DNA form, the CDR3 reads TGTGCCAGCAGTTCCCCAGCGGGGCGCCCAGATACGCAGTATTTT.

The sample holds a few counts of this clonotype. This may come from a read error, since a much larger clone is one base off. The chain employs TRBV5-1 and TRBJ2-7; D unclear. This CDR3 is 12 amino acids long. From germline, CDR1 is SGHRS and CDR2 YFSETQ. The CDR3 DNA follows: TGCGACAGCAGCTTGGACGCCTACGAGCAGTACTTC. Its protein is CDSSLDAYEQYF.

This clonotype was found many times. The chain links TRBV6-5 to TRBJ1-2; tentative D call: TRBD1 (5 bases). Per the germline V gene, CDR1 is MNHEY and CDR2 is SVGAGI. Deletions cut 5 bases from V and 5 bases from J, with 15 bases between. The CDR3 is 14 residues long. The CDR3 sequence: CASSLRAEEYGYTF. CDR3 sequence (DNA): TGTGCCAGCAGTCTCAGGGCGGAGGAATATGGCTACACCTTC.

This clonotype was seen many times. The V call is TRBV20-1, the J call TRBJ2-5; TRBD2 matches 7 bases. Germline CDR1 is DFQATT and CDR2 is SNEGSKA (reference sequence). Germline trimming cut 6 bases from V and 7 bases from J; bases unmatched to any gene: 14. The CDR3 sequence is 14 residues long. The CDR3 loop reads CSASGGSPFGTQYF. The CDR3 nucleotides read TGCAGTGCATCGGGGGGTTCCCCTTTCGGGACCCAGTACTTC.

This clonotype showed up many times. The CDR3, as DNA: TGCAGTGCTTCTACCGGGACAGGGGGCGTCGGGGGCGAAAAACTGTTTTTT. Translation: CSASTGTGGVGGEKLFF. The chain combines TRBV20-1 with TRBJ1-4, with 12 nucleotides matching TRBD1. Germline V gene sequence: CDR1 DFQATT, CDR2 SNEGSKA (reference sequence). The CDR3 sequence is 17 residues long. Losses at the gene ends were 5 bases for V and 8 bases for J; bases not matched to a gene: 15.

This clonotype showed up many times. V is TRBV15 and J is TRBJ2-1; the D gene is possibly TRBD1 (6 bases). This CDR3 is 16 amino acids long. Germline V CDR1 and CDR2: LNHNV, YYDKDF (reference sequence). Between the trimmed V and J ends, which lost 5 bases and 6 bases, there was a span of 20 bases. The CDR3 sequence: CATSQLIMGASNEQFF. The CDR3 nucleotides are TGTGCCACCAGCCAGTTAATAATGGGGGCCTCCAATGAGCAGTTCTTC.

This clonotype has a count of ten or more. The chain recombines TRBV6-6 with TRBJ2-1; no reliable D call. The CDR3 spans 15 residues. The germline gives CDR1 MNHNY, CDR2 SVGAGI (reference sequence). The V end lost 2 bases, the J end lost 0 bases, and 8 bases lay between the germline ends. The chain's CDR3 is CASSYEQSSYNEQFF. The CDR3 DNA sequence: TGTGCCAGCAGTTACGAGCAGAGCTCCTACAATGAGCAGTTCTTC.